These T cell receptor beta chains were read from a single sample in a study of cytomegalovirus exposure and HLA in healthy donors. Using immunoSEQ multiplex PCR, the repertoire was profiled, and TCRdb retains in-frame clones only, with some absent. The sample has about 80,000 clones, around 62% seen once. The sample consisted of PBMCs. The source is a male donor in good health and CMV-seropositive. Both conserved end residues are part of each CDR3. D genes are given only for firm matches. Only some rows state a clone size, as once, few, many or a class for expanded clones.

D gene,J gene,V gene,clone size,CDR3 protein,CDR3 DNA
.,TRBJ1-2,TRBV7-2,.,CASSPGGGGGYTF,TGTGCCAGCAGCCCGGGGGGAGGAGGTGGCTACACCTTC
.,TRBJ1-5,TRBV2,.,CASSGHDYSNQPQHF,TGTGCCAGCAGTGGGCACGACTATAGCAATCAGCCCCAGCATTTT
.,TRBJ1-1,TRBV7-3,.,CASSLYRVLNTEAFF,TGTGCCAGCAGCTTGTACAGGGTTCTGAACACTGAAGCTTTCTTT
.,TRBJ2-7,TRBV12-1,.,CASSPGTSGRWFFEQYF,TGTGCCAGCAGCCCCGGGACTAGCGGGAGATGGTTCTTCGAGCAGTACTTC
TRBD1,TRBJ1-6,TRBV4-2,.,CASSQDPDRVYSPLHF,TGTGCCAGCAGCCAAGATCCGGACAGGGTATACTCACCCCTCCACTTT
TRBD1,TRBJ2-2,TRBV30,once,CAWNAGGLGAGELFF,TGTGCCTGGAACGCAGGGGGCTTGGGGGCCGGGGAGCTGTTTTTT
TRBD1,TRBJ1-5,TRBV27,.,CASSPYGQGNQPQHF,TGTGCCAGCAGTCCATACGGACAGGGCAATCAGCCCCAGCATTTT
TRBD2,TRBJ2-3,TRBV30,.,CAWSPRRGAGGPLGTNTQYF,TGTGCCTGGAGCCCCCGCAGGGGAGCGGGAGGGCCCTTGGGCACAAATACGCAGTATTTT
TRBD2,TRBJ2-3,TRBV7-9,.,CASSLGLAGDDTQYF,TGTGCCAGCAGCTTGGGACTAGCGGGAGATGATACGCAGTATTTT
.,TRBJ1-1,TRBV5-1,.,CASHGEGLYTEAFF,TGCGCCAGCCACGGAGAAGGTTTGTACACTGAAGCTTTCTTT
TRBD2,TRBJ2-1,TRBV6-6,few,CASSYARGAGYNEQFF,TGTGCCAGCAGTTACGCCCGGGGAGCGGGGTACAATGAGCAGTTCTTC
.,TRBJ1-2,TRBV7-2,.,CAGSLFGEMTDPYGYTF,TGTGCCGGCAGCTTATTCGGGGAAATGACTGATCCTTATGGCTACACCTTC
.,TRBJ1-1,TRBV5-1,.,CASRNTGGTEAFF,TGCGCCAGCAGGAACACGGGGGGCACTGAAGCTTTCTTT
TRBD1,TRBJ1-2,TRBV7-2,.,CASSQDRVGGYTF,TGTGCCAGCAGCCAGGACAGGGTGGGAGGCTACACCTTC
.,TRBJ2-7,TRBV10-2,.,CASSDQGLAYEQYF,TGCGCCAGCAGTGATCAGGGACTGGCCTACGAGCAGTACTTC
.,TRBJ1-6,TRBV18,.,CASSPQSQGGSNSPLHF,TGTGCCAGCTCACCACAATCGCAGGGTGGATCTAATTCACCCCTCCACTTT
.,TRBJ2-3,TRBV11-2,.,CASSLDRRSDTQYF,TGTGCCAGCAGCTTAGATAGGCGGTCAGATACGCAGTATTTT
.,TRBJ1-5,TRBV2,.,CASRTIDNQPQHF,TGTGCCAGCAGGACAATTGACAATCAGCCCCAGCATTTT
.,TRBJ2-3,TRBV7-9,.,CASGKGVGDTQYF,TGTGCCAGTGGGAAGGGGGTCGGGGATACGCAGTATTTT
.,TRBJ2-1,TRBV5-6,.,CASSLETVAFF,TGTGCCAGCAGCTTGGAGACAGTTGCGTTCTTC
TRBD1,TRBJ1-1,TRBV28,few,CASSPPTGGLVVAFF,TGTGCCAGCAGTCCTCCGACAGGGGGACTAGTGGTAGCTTTCTTT
.,TRBJ1-1,TRBV28,.,CASSRTALNTEAFF,TGTGCCAGCAGCCGGACTGCCTTGAACACTGAAGCTTTCTTT
TRBD1,TRBJ1-4,TRBV5-1,medium-sized,CASSFAGGRDEKLFF,TGCGCCAGCAGCTTCGCAGGGGGCCGGGATGAAAAACTGTTTTTT
TRBD2,TRBJ2-7,TRBV7-9,.,CASSPSGGGTYEQYF,TGTGCCAGCAGCCCGTCCGGGGGGGGAACCTACGAGCAGTACTTC
.,TRBJ2-5,TRBV30,few,CAWSVHGETQYF,TGTGCCTGGAGTGTACACGGGGAGACCCAGTACTTC
TRBD1,TRBJ1-2,TRBV5-1,.,CASGQDRGDGYTF,TGCGCCAGCGGACAGGACAGGGGAGACGGCTACACCTTC
.,TRBJ1-2,TRBV12-1,.,CASSFAGGNVGGYTF,.
.,TRBJ1-5,TRBV5-1,few,CASSQEAGAHQPQHF,TGCGCCAGCAGCCAAGAAGCAGGGGCTCACCAGCCCCAGCATTTT
.,TRBJ2-7,TRBV28,once,CATNTEGSLTRREQYF,TGTGCCACCAACACCGAGGGCAGTCTGACTAGACGGGAGCAGTACTTC
TRBD1,TRBJ2-7,TRBV28,.,CASRRTGTVNYEQYF,TGTGCCAGCAGGCGTACAGGGACAGTAAACTACGAGCAGTACTTC
.,TRBJ2-7,TRBV2,few,CASSPRVYEQYF,TGTGCCAGCAGTCCCAGGGTCTACGAGCAGTACTTC
.,TRBJ1-1,TRBV7-8,once,CASSRDGGNTEAFF,TGTGCCAGCAGCCGCGATGGAGGGAACACTGAAGCTTTCTTT
.,TRBJ1-3,TRBV6-6,.,CASSFRGSGNTIYF,TGTGCCAGCAGTTTCAGAGGCTCTGGAAACACCATATATTTT
.,TRBJ1-5,TRBV6-7,once,CASSYHLLRGPNQPQHF,TGTGCCAGCAGTTATCACCTTCTCCGGGGTCCCAATCAGCCCCAGCATTTT
.,TRBJ1-1,TRBV30,.,CAWRRAVNTEAFF,TGTGCCTGGAGGAGGGCTGTGAACACTGAAGCTTTCTTT
.,TRBJ2-2,TRBV9,.,CASSVDRGTGELFF,TGTGCCAGCAGCGTAGATCGGGGGACCGGGGAGCTGTTTTTT
.,TRBJ2-5,TRBV30,.,CAWSLGAGETQYF,TGTGCCTGGAGTCTGGGGGCGGGAGAGACCCAGTACTTC
.,TRBJ1-6,TRBV19,.,CASSRQEEYNSPLHF,TGTGCCAGTAGTCGGCAGGAGGAATATAATTCACCCCTCCACTTT
.,TRBJ2-7,TRBV6-1,.,CASSEAPGSREQYF,TGTGCCAGCAGTGAAGCTCCAGGGTCACGAGAGCAGTACTTC
TRBD1,TRBJ1-6,TRBV6-6,.,CASSWTGYNSPLHF,TGTGCCAGCAGCTGGACAGGGTATAATTCACCCCTCCACTTT
.,TRBJ2-2,TRBV5-8,.,CASSLSRGDTGELFF,TGTGCCAGCAGCTTGAGCAGGGGCGACACCGGGGAGCTGTTTTTT
.,TRBJ2-2,TRBV27,.,CASSLSRGGTGELFF,TGTGCCAGCAGTTTATCAAGGGGAGGAACCGGGGAGCTGTTTTTT
.,TRBJ2-3,TRBV9,.,CASSYLGAVGTDTQYF,TGTGCCAGCAGCTACCTTGGGGCGGTCGGCACAGATACGCAGTATTTT
TRBD1,TRBJ2-7,TRBV5-1,.,CASSFPGQGYEQYF,TGCGCCAGCAGCTTCCCCGGACAGGGCTACGAGCAGTACTTC
TRBD1,TRBJ1-2,TRBV28,.,CASRPTGLNGYTF,TGTGCCAGCAGACCGACAGGGTTGAATGGCTACACCTTC
TRBD1,TRBJ2-7,TRBV7-3,.,CASSYGQGPWDEQYF,TGTGCCAGCAGCTACGGACAGGGGCCATGGGACGAGCAGTACTTC
TRBD1,TRBJ1-4,TRBV13,once,CASSLGTGSRKLFF,TGTGCCAGCAGCTTGGGGACAGGGTCCAGGAAACTGTTTTTT
.,TRBJ2-7,TRBV6-5,many,CASSYRDTSYEQYF,TGTGCCAGCAGTTACAGGGACACCTCCTACGAGCAGTACTTC
TRBD1,TRBJ1-2,TRBV9,.,CASSVAYPGQGNYGYTF,TGTGCCAGCAGCGTAGCCTACCCGGGACAGGGGAACTATGGCTACACCTTC
TRBD1,TRBJ2-6,TRBV19,.,CASSIKDRVGANVLTF,TGTGCCAGTAGTATCAAGGACAGGGTTGGGGCCAACGTCCTGACTTTC
TRBD2,TRBJ2-5,TRBV6-5,once,CASSYGASGQETQYF,TGTGCCAGCAGTTACGGGGCTAGCGGACAAGAGACCCAGTACTTC
TRBD1,TRBJ1-6,TRBV28,few,CASNPGQGHSPLHF,TGTGCCAGCAACCCGGGACAGGGGCATTCACCCCTCCACTTT
TRBD1,TRBJ1-1,TRBV19,.,CASSYRGPGWGTEAFF,TGTGCCAGTAGTTACAGGGGGCCCGGATGGGGCACTGAAGCTTTCTTT
.,TRBJ1-2,TRBV27,.,CASSPSFGNRGYTF,TGTGCCAGCAGTCCCTCCTTCGGGAACCGTGGCTACACCTTC
TRBD2,TRBJ2-7,TRBV28,.,CASTELAGGDEQYF,TGTGCCAGCACCGAACTAGCGGGAGGAGACGAGCAGTACTTC
.,TRBJ2-3,TRBV7-2,.,CASSKAPGADTQYF,TGTGCCAGCAGCAAGGCCCCTGGAGCCGATACGCAGTATTTT
.,TRBJ1-5,TRBV5-1,.,CASSLEGSGNQPQHF,TGCGCCAGCAGCTTGGAAGGAAGCGGCAATCAGCCCCAGCATTTT
TRBD2,TRBJ2-2,TRBV7-2,once,CASSPLAGGQATGELFF,TGTGCCAGCAGCCCACTAGCGGGGGGGCAAGCCACCGGGGAGCTGTTTTTT
TRBD2,TRBJ2-5,TRBV4-2,.,CASSPNGRAEETQYF,TGTGCCAGCAGCCCAAATGGGAGGGCCGAAGAGACCCAGTACTTC